Shown below are 27 T cell receptor beta chains from a single sample sequenced in a study of metastatic and nonmetastatic thyroid tumors. Every patient was untreated before thyroid surgery. TCRdb re-called the PCR reads through MiXCR. This sample has 15,000 to 20,000 clones, with 30% to 40% found just once. The material sequenced was tumor tissue. All receptors derive from a female donor with papillary thyroid cancer or a benign thyroid nodule (not recorded which). Some clones in this sample may be carry-over from other donors' samples.

The V and J genes are TRBV27 and TRBJ2-7, with 9 bases that match TRBD2. Looked up from germline, CDR1 is MNHEY and CDR2 is SMNVEV (reference sequence). The V segment lost 2 bases and the J segment 3 bases; nucleotides outside the gene matches: 5. This CDR3 comprises 15 residues. The CDR3 protein is CASSLGAGGYYEQYF. CDR3 nucleotides: TGTGCCAGCAGTTTAGGAGCGGGAGGTTACTACGAGCAGTACTTC.

This clone was observed at least ten times. This chain connects TRBV3-1 to TRBJ1-6; possibly TRBD1 for D (5 bases). The CDR3 loop spans 14 amino acids. The germline gives CDR1 LGHDT, CDR2 YNNKEL (reference sequence). Trimming removed 1 base at V and 5 bases at J, with 6 bases between. In DNA form, the CDR3 reads TGTGCCAGCAGCCAAGCAGGGAATAATTCACCCCTCCACTTT. As protein: CASSQAGNNSPLHF.

The rearrangement joins TRBV4-2 to TRBJ2-7; TRBD2 is a possible D gene (5 bases). The V gene's germline CDR1 is LGHNA and CDR2 YNFKEQ. The CDR3 has 15 residues. The V gene lost 0 bases and the J gene lost 3 bases, with 12 bases spanning the gap. CDR3 in DNA: TGTGCCAGCAGCCAAGATTGGGGAGAGAACTACGAGCAGTACTTC. It codes for CASSQDWGENYEQYF.

The rearrangement joins TRBV4-1 to TRBJ2-2; 9 bases agree with TRBD2. Germline CDR1 MGHRA, CDR2 YSYEKL. This CDR3 is built from 18 residues. The V segment lost 4 bases and the J segment 5 bases; nucleotides outside the gene matches: 14. CDR3 sequence reads: CASSPIGRGGQRTGELFF. CDR3 DNA sequence: TGCGCCAGCAGCCCGATAGGGCGGGGGGGCCAAAGGACCGGGGAGCTGTTTTTT.

This chain connects TRBV6-1 to TRBJ2-7, with 7 nucleotides matching TRBD1. This CDR3 is built from 14 residues. Trimming cost V 5 bases and J 0 bases; bases outside gene matches: 4. Germline CDR1 reads MNHNS; CDR2 reads SASEGT. The CDR3 protein is CASSPGQPSYEQYF. The DNA for the CDR3 is TGTGCCAGCAGTCCGGGACAGCCCTCCTACGAGCAGTACTTC.

This clone was recorded many times. The chain combines TRBV4-1 with TRBJ1-2; D gene ambiguous. Germline V lookup: CDR1 MGHRA, CDR2 YSYEKL. V lost 0 bases, J lost 0 bases, and 17 bases lay in between. The CDR3 totals 18 residues. The CDR3 coding sequence is TGCGCCAGCAGCCAAGAACGTGGCAGGTCTTCGTCTAACTATGGCTACACCTTC. Translating gives CASSQERGRSSSNYGYTF.

This clone was observed many times. The V call is TRBV27, the J call TRBJ2-7; 8 bases line up with TRBD1. CDR3 length: 14 amino acids. Losses at the gene ends were 4 bases for V and 3 bases for J; bases not matched to a gene: 5. In germline, CDR1 is MNHEY, CDR2 SMNVEV (reference sequence). CDR3 sequence: CASSWGTGDYEQYF. DNA for the CDR3: TGTGCCAGCAGTTGGGGGACAGGAGACTACGAGCAGTACTTC.

Relative to its sample, this clone is medium-sized. The chain recombines TRBV5-4 with TRBJ2-3; D possibly corresponds to TRBD2 (6 bases). Germline CDR1 is SGHNT and CDR2 is YYREEE (reference sequence). V was pared by 4 bases and J by 6 bases, with 9 bases between. The CDR3 contains 12 residues. Written as DNA, the CDR3 is TGTGCCAGCAGCGGGGGACTGGATACGCAGTATTTT. This translates into CASSGGLDTQYF.

As concerns this clone: Germline is not matched at one junction end, which may reflect a read error. The chain is built from TRBV11-2 and TRBJ2-7; TRBD1 might be the D (6 bases). Germline loops: CDR1 SGHAT, CDR2 FQNNGV. The CDR3 runs to 13 residues. The CDR3 protein is CASSQGRGYEQYF. In DNA form, the CDR3 reads TGCGCCAGCAGCCAAGGCAGGGGCTACGAGCAGTACTTC.

This clone was counted many times. V is TRBV2 and J is TRBJ2-7, with 13 bases identical to TRBD2. The CDR3 is 15 residues long. Germline CDR1 SNHLY, CDR2 FYNNEI. Losses at the gene ends were 4 bases for V and 4 bases for J; bases not matched to a gene: 4. The CDR3 coding sequence is TGTGCCAGCAGTGGGACTAGCGGGGGCCCTTACGAGCAGTACTTC. As protein: CASSGTSGGPYEQYF.

This clone was recorded a few times. The CDR3 bases are TGTGCCAGCAGGGGACTGAGGTGGGAAGAGACCCAGTACTTC. It encodes CASRGLRWEETQYF. The chain is built from TRBV6-2 or TRBV6-3 and TRBJ2-5; a possible D gene is TRBD2 (6 bases). Germline values: CDR1 MNHEY, CDR2 SVGEGT. Trimming took 6 bases from V and 3 from J, leaving 14 bases between them. The CDR3 contains 14 residues.

This clone was seen ten or more times. A much larger clone differs from this one at a single base, so this may be a read error. This chain joins TRBV6-1 and TRBJ2-2; D may be TRBD1 (7 bases). CDR1 and CDR2 from the germline V gene are MNHNS and SASEGT. The CDR3 is 15 amino acids. Here the CDR3 DNA reads TGTGCCAGCATCTCCAGGGGGGTGGGCACCTGGGAGCTGTTTTTT. Its protein is CASISRGVGTWELFF.

The chain couples TRBV11-2 to TRBJ2-7, with TRBD1 matching 7 bases. Per the germline V gene, CDR1 is SGHAT and CDR2 is FQNNGV. The CDR3 is 16 amino acids. After removal of 0 bases from V and 4 bases from J, the junction contained 9 bases not matched to a gene. Here the CDR3 reads CASSLEVSGGFYEQYF. The CDR3 DNA reads as TGTGCCAGCAGCTTAGAGGTCTCAGGGGGATTTTACGAGCAGTACTTC. The complete variable domain, with remaining parts taken from reference TRBV11-2 and TRBJ2-7, reads EAGVAQSPRYKIIEKRQSVAFWCNPISGHATLYWYQQILGQGPKLLIQFQNNGVVDDSQLPKDRFSAERLKGVDSTLKIQPAKLEDSAVYLCASSLEVSGGFYEQYFGPGTRLTVT.

This chain uses TRBV6-5 with TRBJ2-7, with D maybe TRBD2 (6 bases). CDR3 size: 14 residues. The germline CDR1 and CDR2 sequences are MNHEY and SVGAGI. The V end lost 2 bases, the J end lost 4 bases, and 12 bases lay between the germline ends. This CDR3 is CASSYGGLQYEQYF. For the CDR3, the DNA is TGTGCCAGCAGTTACGGGGGACTCCAATACGAGCAGTACTTC.

This clone was seen only a few times. The chain employs TRBV19 and TRBJ2-7; tentatively, D is TRBD1 (5 bases). Looked up from germline, CDR1 is LNHDA and CDR2 is SQIVND (reference sequence). Between the trimmed V and J ends, which lost 9 bases and 1 base, there was a span of 10 bases. The CDR3 contains 12 residues. The CDR3 sequence is CASHDRSYEQYF. As DNA, the CDR3 is TGTGCCAGCCACGACAGATCCTACGAGCAGTACTTC.

The chain has TRBV6-2 or TRBV6-3 and TRBJ1-2; 7 bases map to TRBD1. J lost 4 bases, V lost 2 bases, and 7 bases had no gene match. The CDR3 runs to 15 residues. The germline gives CDR1 MNHEY, CDR2 SVGEGT. CDR3 amino acids: CASSYDRASSYGYTF. The CDR3, as DNA: TGTGCCAGCAGTTACGACAGGGCATCCTCCTATGGCTACACCTTC.

By frequency in the sample, this clone is medium-sized. The chain combines TRBV6-1 with TRBJ2-7; TRBD1 might be the D (5 bases). The CDR3 contains 16 residues. Trimming stripped 2 bases from V and 0 bases from J, with 14 bases between. Germline V gene data show CDR1 as MNHNS and CDR2 as SASEGT. CDR3 nucleotide sequence: TGTGCCAGCAGTGAATGGGGCAGGACCCCCTCCTACGAGCAGTACTTC. This codes for CASSEWGRTPSYEQYF.

The gene calls are TRBV11-2 and TRBJ1-1; D might be TRBD1 (6 bases). The germline gives CDR1 SGHAT, CDR2 FQNNGV. Trimming stripped 3 bases from V and 0 bases from J, with 14 bases between. The CDR3 loop spans 16 amino acids. The CDR3 coding sequence is TGTGCCAGCAGCTTCGGGGGGGCGCCGATGAACACTGAAGCTTTCTTT. Protein product: CASSFGGAPMNTEAFF.

In this sample, this clone turned up many times. The rearrangement links TRBV7-7 to TRBJ2-1, with D possibly matching TRBD2 (7 bases). Between the trimmed V and J ends, which lost 2 bases and 0 bases, there was a span of 26 bases. CDR1 and CDR2 (germline): SSHAT, FNYEAQ (reference sequence). The CDR3 loop spans 21 amino acids. CDR3 sequence (DNA): TGTGCCAGCAGCTTACGGGTCCCGGGGTTGCGGGGGCCGAGCTCCTACAATGAGCAGTTCTTC. This gives the protein CASSLRVPGLRGPSSYNEQFF.

This clone ranks as medium-sized. This CDR3 reads CASSERTTGGNTIYF. As DNA, the CDR3 is TGTGCCAGCAGTGAAAGAACCACGGGGGGAAACACCATATATTTT. The J gene is TRBJ1-3, the V gene TRBV6-1; D remains ambiguous. The CDR3 runs to 15 residues. The germline gives CDR1 MNHNS, CDR2 SASEGT. V lost 2 bases, J lost 4 bases, and 12 bases lay in between.

The chain employs TRBV14 and TRBJ2-7, with 7 positions matching TRBD1. Germline-derived CDR1 and CDR2 are SGHDN and FVKESK. There are 16 residues in the CDR3. Unmatched junction bases numbered 8, after V lost 1 base and J lost 2 bases. The CDR3 sequence is CASSQGADRTPYEQYF. The CDR3 DNA follows: TGTGCCAGCAGCCAAGGGGCGGACAGGACCCCCTACGAGCAGTACTTC.

This clone is medium-sized in the sample. The chain couples TRBV5-1 to TRBJ2-5; possibly TRBD2 for D (5 bases). Germline V lookup: CDR1 SGHRS, CDR2 YFSETQ. V lost 1 base and J 6 bases, leaving 16 bases between the germline ends. The CDR3 runs 15 residues. The CDR3 reads CASSLNLLVGKTQYF. The CDR3 bases are TGCGCCAGCAGCTTGAATCTATTGGTCGGGAAGACCCAGTACTTC.

The chain carries TRBV5-5 and TRBJ2-2; 7 nucleotides align to TRBD1. Germline trimming cut 2 bases from V and 6 bases from J; bases unmatched to any gene: 4. In germline, CDR1 is SGHKS, CDR2 YYEKEE (reference sequence). The CDR3 is 14 residues long. CDR3 in amino acids: CASSFEQGSGELFF. The CDR3 bases are TGTGCCAGCAGCTTCGAACAGGGGTCCGGGGAGCTGTTTTTT.

By frequency in the sample, this clone is medium-sized. This sequence joins TRBV9 and TRBJ1-1; TRBD1 aligns across 9 bases. In germline, CDR1 is SGDLS, CDR2 YYNGEE. This CDR3 contains 15 residues. V gave up 6 bases and J gave up 0 bases; unmatched junction bases: 6. CDR3: CASKRQGGMNTEAFF. DNA of the CDR3: TGTGCCAGCAAGCGACAGGGGGGGATGAACACTGAAGCTTTCTTT.

V is TRBV18 and J is TRBJ2-5, with unresolved D. The germline CDR1 and CDR2 sequences are KGHSH and LQKENI. The CDR3 contains 13 residues. Deletions cut 10 bases from V and 5 bases from J, with 17 bases between. As DNA, the CDR3 is TGTGCCACCTCTATCAGCCGGGTGGAGACCCAGTACTTC. This translates into CATSISRVETQYF.

In its sample, this clone was seen many times. V gene TRBV5-8 combines with J gene TRBJ1-6; 7 bases agree with TRBD1. The ends lost 5 bases at V and 0 bases at J; junction bases unmatched: 5. CDR1 and CDR2 from the germline V gene are SGHTS and YDEGEE. The CDR3 extends over 16 amino acids. The CDR3 DNA is TGTGCCAGCAGTGCAGGGGGAGGCTCCTATAATTCACCCCTCCACTTT. Translated, it gives CASSAGGGSYNSPLHF.

J is TRBJ1-5 and V is TRBV19, with D tentatively TRBD1 (5 bases). This CDR3 spans 13 amino acids. The germline V gene has CDR1 LNHDA and CDR2 SQIVND (reference sequence). V dropped 3 bases and J dropped 5 bases, with 8 bases sitting between them. CDR3 residues: CASSMWDDQPQHF. The CDR3 DNA follows: TGTGCCAGTAGTATGTGGGACGATCAGCCCCAGCATTTT.